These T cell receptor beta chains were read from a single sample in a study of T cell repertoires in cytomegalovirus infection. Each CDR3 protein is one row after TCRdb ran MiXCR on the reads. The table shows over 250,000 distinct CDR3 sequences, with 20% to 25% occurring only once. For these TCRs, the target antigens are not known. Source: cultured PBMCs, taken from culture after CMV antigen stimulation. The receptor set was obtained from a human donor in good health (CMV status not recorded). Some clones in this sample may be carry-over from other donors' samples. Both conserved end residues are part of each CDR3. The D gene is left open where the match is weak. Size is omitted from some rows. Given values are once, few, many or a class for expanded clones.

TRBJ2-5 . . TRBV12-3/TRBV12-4 TGTGCCAGCAGTTTCGGACAGACAGAGACCCAGTACTTC CASSFGQTETQYF
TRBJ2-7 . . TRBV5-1 TGCGCCAGCAGCTTCTCCTACAACTACGAGCAGTACTTC CASSFSYNYEQYF
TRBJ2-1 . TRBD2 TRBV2 TGTGCCAGCAGGACCGGGACTAGGCCGAAAGAGCAGTTCTTC CASRTGTRPKEQFF
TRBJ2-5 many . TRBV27 TGTGCCAGCGGTCTGACAAGGGCCGCCCAGCGATCGGAGACCCAGTACTTC CASGLTRAAQRSETQYF
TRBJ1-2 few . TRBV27 TGTGCCAGCAGTTCAAACCCTACAACAGGGTTCTATGGCTACACCTTC CASSSNPTTGFYGYTF
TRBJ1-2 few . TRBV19 TGTGCCAGTAGTATGGGCCCCGGCTACACCTTC CASSMGPGYTF
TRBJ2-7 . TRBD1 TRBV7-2 TGTGCCAGCAGCACAGGGACAGGGTACGAGCAGTACTTC CASSTGTGYEQYF
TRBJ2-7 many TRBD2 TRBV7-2 TGTGCCAGCAGCTTAAGTAGGACTAGCGGGTTCTACGAGCAGTACTTC CASSLSRTSGFYEQYF
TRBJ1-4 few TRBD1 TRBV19 TGTGCCAGCGGACAGGTGGGGGAAAAACTGTTTTTT CASGQVGEKLFF
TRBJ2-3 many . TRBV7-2 TGTGCCAGCAGCTTCCATGGGGACTTAGATACGCAGTATTTT CASSFHGDLDTQYF
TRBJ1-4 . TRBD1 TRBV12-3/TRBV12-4 TGTGCCAGCAGTTTATCCAGGGGGGCTGAAAAACTGTTTTTT CASSLSRGAEKLFF
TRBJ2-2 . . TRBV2 TGTGCCAGCAGTCTAGGACACTTAGCCGGGGAGCTGTTTTTT CASSLGHLAGELFF
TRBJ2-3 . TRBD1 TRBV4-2 TGTGCCAGCAGCCGGAGGACAGGCCCAGATACGCAGTATTTT CASSRRTGPDTQYF
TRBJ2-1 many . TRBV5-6 TGTGCCAGCAGCCCCCGGGCAGGGAAGCACAATGAGCAGTTCTTC CASSPRAGKHNEQFF
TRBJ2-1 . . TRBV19 TGTGCCAGTAGCCGACTACGCAGTGAGCAGTTCTTC CASSRLRSEQFF
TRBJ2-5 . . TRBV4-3 TGCGCCAGCAGCCAAGTGGACAGTTCGGAACAAGAGACCCAGTACTTC CASSQVDSSEQETQYF